These 25 T cell receptor beta chains share one sample of origin, sequenced in a study of blood T cell repertoires in COVID-19. The table came from immunoSEQ multiplex PCR; TCRdb's copy has only in-frame clones and leaves some out. The sample lists 150,000 to 200,000 clones; about 80% were seen once. The specimen sequenced was peripheral blood. The receptors were sampled from a human donor with acute or convalescent COVID-19. The donor label of this sample is uncertain.

J is TRBJ2-1 and V is TRBV16, with 7 bases matching TRBD2. CDR1 and CDR2 from the germline V gene are KGHSY and FQNENV. CDR3 length: 15 residues. V lost 1 base to trimming and J lost 3 bases; unmatched junction nucleotides: 3. The DNA of the CDR3 is TGTGCCAGCAGCCAATGGCGGGAGATCTACAATGAGCAGTTCTTC. Its protein product is CASSQWREIYNEQFF.

CDR3 in DNA: TGTGCCAGCAGCTTATATCACAGTACCACCTACGAGCAGTACTTC. This gives the protein CASSLYHSTTYEQYF. V is TRBV7-3 and J is TRBJ2-7; D is ambiguous. The germline gives CDR1 SGHTA, CDR2 FQGTGA. The CDR3 runs 15 residues. The germline V and J ends were trimmed by 2 bases and 2 bases, with 13 bases remaining between them.

Written as DNA, the CDR3 is TGTGCCAGCAGTTACTCGAGGCATCAAGATTCACCCCTCCACTTT. This codes for CASSYSRHQDSPLHF. The chain recombines TRBV6-5 with TRBJ1-6; no clear D gene. Trimming pared 0 bases from V and 8 bases from J, leaving 11 bases between. Germline CDR1 MNHEY, CDR2 SVGAGI. The CDR3 runs to 15 residues.

This chain connects TRBV30 to TRBJ2-3, with D maybe TRBD1 (5 bases). The CDR3 consists of 14 residues. V shed 2 bases and J shed 10 bases, with 19 bases lying between them. Germline V gene sequence: CDR1 GTSNPN, CDR2 SVGIG (reference sequence). CDR3 in DNA: TGTGCCTGGAGTTTTCCCGCCAGGGTAGGTTCGCAGTATTTT. It yields the protein CAWSFPARVGSQYF. The whole variable domain, filled in from reference TRBV30 and TRBJ2-3, reads SQTIHQWPATLVQPVGSPLSLECTVEGTSNPNLYWYRQAAGRGLQLLFYSVGIGQISSEVPQNLSASRPQDRQFILSSKKLLLSDSGFYLCAWSFPARVGSQYFGPGTRLTVL.

This clone was picked up a small number of times. The chain couples TRBV7-8 to TRBJ1-4, with D possibly being TRBD1 (5 bases). Per germline, CDR1 SGHVS and CDR2 FQNEAQ. With 4 bases removed from V and 8 bases from J, the gap between germline ends came to 20 bases. The CDR3 length is 16 residues. As DNA, the CDR3 is TGTGCCAGCAGCTCCCGACGTGGTCAGGGAAACGAAAAACTGTTTTTT. Translation gives CASSSRRGQGNEKLFF.

V gene TRBV27 combines with J gene TRBJ2-2; no clear D gene. CDR3 length: 13 amino acids. CDR1 and CDR2 from the germline V gene are MNHEY and SMNVEV (reference sequence). Trimming pared 6 bases from V and 2 bases from J, leaving 7 bases between. As DNA, the CDR3 is TGTGCCAGCAGCTTTTTCAACACCGGGGAGCTGTTTTTT. Its translation is CASSFFNTGELFF.

The chain employs TRBV24-1 and TRBJ2-3, with D possibly TRBD2 on 5 matching bases. The CDR3 has 14 amino acids. Germline CDR1 KGHDR, CDR2 SFDVKD. V shed 3 bases and J shed 4 bases, with 10 bases lying between them. CDR3 loop: CATSDPVLADTQYF. The DNA for the CDR3 is TGTGCCACCAGTGATCCGGTACTAGCAGATACGCAGTATTTT.

This clone appeared a few times. The chain combines TRBV5-1 with TRBJ2-7, with 10 bases matching TRBD2. V lost 4 bases and J lost 2; bases outside the gene matches: 6. CDR3 size: 15 residues. CDR1 and CDR2 (germline): SGHRS, YFSETQ. CDR3 nucleotide sequence: TGCGCCAGCAGCAGGACTAGCGGTGGCGCCTACGAGCAGTACTTC. Its protein product is CASSRTSGGAYEQYF. The variable domain in full, completed from reference TRBV5-1 and TRBJ2-7, reads KAGVTQTPRYLIKTRGQQVTLSCSPISGHRSVSWYQQTPGQGLQFLFEYFSETQRNKGNFPGRFSGRQFSNSRSEMNVSTLELGDSALYLCASSRTSGGAYEQYFGPGTRLTVT.

The genes are TRBV3-1 (or the pseudogene TRBV3-2) and TRBJ2-5; 7 bases fit TRBD2. V was pared by 6 bases and J by 0 bases, with 7 bases of the junction left unmatched. Germline CDR1 and CDR2: LGHDT and YNNKEL (reference sequence). The CDR3 has 15 residues. CDR3: CASRRTSADQETQYF. The CDR3 nucleotides read TGTGCCAGCAGGCGAACTAGCGCCGACCAAGAGACCCAGTACTTC.

V gene TRBV27 combines with J gene TRBJ2-7, with 10 bases matching TRBD2. The CDR3 has 15 residues. Germline V gene data show CDR1 as MNHEY and CDR2 as SMNVEV (reference sequence). V lost 6 bases, J lost 2 bases, and 7 bases stayed unmatched. CDR3 bases: TGTGCCAGCAGAAACCAGCGGGAGGGCCCCTACGAGCAGTACTTC. It is translated as CASRNQREGPYEQYF.

The gene calls are TRBV5-1 and TRBJ2-5; TRBD2 matches at 7 bases. Germline loops: CDR1 SGHRS, CDR2 YFSETQ. The trim removed 0 bases at V and 5 bases at J, leaving 7 bases unmatched. This CDR3 spans 15 amino acids. The CDR3: CASSLDTAGMETQYF. In DNA form, the CDR3 reads TGCGCCAGCAGCTTGGACACAGCGGGAATGGAGACCCAGTACTTC.

The chain combines TRBV2 with TRBJ2-4; 7 bases fit TRBD1. Germline V gene data show CDR1 as SNHLY and CDR2 as FYNNEI. This CDR3 region has 14 residues. The junction had 3 bases not matched to a gene; V was cut back by 3 bases and J by 4 bases. The CDR3 DNA follows: TGTGCCAGCAGTGACCCGGGACAGAAAAACATTCAGTACTTC. It encodes CASSDPGQKNIQYF.

The chain employs TRBV30 and TRBJ1-2; D not resolved. The CDR3 sequence is 11 residues long. V was clipped by 3 bases and J by 8 bases, with 10 bases between them. The germline gives CDR1 GTSNPN, CDR2 SVGIG (reference sequence). The CDR3 nucleotides read TGTGCCTGGAGAAATTTCGTAGGCTACACCTTC. Its translation: CAWRNFVGYTF.

Remarks on this clone: The sample contains more than one DNA sequence encoding this CDR3. The chain links TRBV7-3 to TRBJ1-1; D remains ambiguous. This CDR3 comprises 13 residues. V lost 0 bases, J lost 1 base, and 3 bases lay in between. Germline CDR1 reads SGHTA; CDR2 reads FQGTGA. CDR3 amino acids: CASSLTANTEAFF. The CDR3 DNA reads TGTGCCAGCAGCTTAACGGCGAACACTGAAGCTTTCTTT.

This chain links TRBV5-3 with TRBJ1-1; 7 bases match TRBD1. TRBV5-3 is designated an ORF whose function remains uncertain. V trimming: 4 bases; J trimming: 0 bases; junction bases outside the gene matches: 12. This CDR3 has 17 amino acids. The CDR3 coding sequence is TGTGCCAGAAGCATCCTAAAGGACAGGCCTATGAACACTGAAGCTTTCTTT. Translating it yields CARSILKDRPMNTEAFF.

The chain employs TRBV24-1 and TRBJ2-7, with D perhaps TRBD1 (5 bases). With 5 bases removed from V and 0 bases from J, the gap between germline ends came to 10 bases. Germline V lookup: CDR1 KGHDR, CDR2 SFDVKD. The CDR3 runs to 14 residues. For the CDR3, the DNA is TGTGCCACCAGTGGGAAAGGGGCCTCCTACGAGCAGTACTTC. It specifies CATSGKGASYEQYF.

In this sample, this clone turned up once. The chain uses TRBV5-1 and TRBJ1-6; a possible D gene is TRBD1 (6 bases). Germline values: CDR1 SGHRS, CDR2 YFSETQ. Trimming removed 3 bases from V and 7 bases from J, with 14 bases in between. The CDR3 is 15 amino acids. The CDR3, as DNA: TGCGCCAGCAGCTCGGACTGGGGGGGCAATTCACCCCTCCACTTT. Protein product: CASSSDWGGNSPLHF.

The V and J genes are TRBV14 and TRBJ1-1, with no clear D. The CDR3 is made up of 13 amino acids. Trimming left V 4 bases short and J 3 bases short, with 9 bases between. Looked up from germline, CDR1 is SGHDN and CDR2 is FVKESK. The CDR3: CASSRRWDTEAFF. As DNA, the CDR3 is TGTGCCAGCAGCCGGCGGTGGGACACTGAAGCTTTCTTT.

The rearrangement links TRBV19 to TRBJ2-3; D perhaps matches TRBD2 (6 bases). This CDR3 has 16 amino acids. V shed 4 bases and J shed 1 base, with 15 bases lying between them. Looked up from germline, CDR1 is LNHDA and CDR2 is SQIVND (reference sequence). The CDR3: CASSRRLVGGTDTQYF. The CDR3 bases are TGTGCCAGTAGTAGAAGACTAGTAGGTGGCACAGATACGCAGTATTTT.

The genes are TRBV29-1 and TRBJ1-1, with TRBD1 matching over 8 bases. CDR3 length: 19 residues. Germline values: CDR1 SQVTM, CDR2 ANQGSEA. V lost 6 bases and J lost 0; bases outside the gene matches: 21. This chain's CDR3 is CSVQGGGTGGLKMNTEAFF. The CDR3 coding sequence is TGCAGCGTCCAAGGGGGGGGGACAGGAGGATTAAAGATGAACACTGAAGCTTTCTTT.

The rearrangement links TRBV5-1 to TRBJ2-7, with 11 nucleotides matching TRBD2. Germline V gene lookup returns CDR1 SGHRS and CDR2 YFSETQ. This CDR3 comprises 15 residues. The V segment lost 0 bases and the J segment 3 bases; nucleotides outside the gene matches: 2. CDR3 region: CASSLAGTSGYEQYF. CDR3 DNA: TGCGCCAGCAGCTTGGCCGGGACTAGCGGCTACGAGCAGTACTTC.

The rearrangement uses TRBV29-1 and TRBJ2-3; the D gene is possibly TRBD2 (6 bases). The ends were cut back, 4 bases at V and 1 base at J, with 15 bases in the middle. Germline V gene data show CDR1 as SQVTM and CDR2 as ANQGSEA. The CDR3 runs to 15 residues. For the CDR3, the DNA is TGCAGCGTTGCGGGGACTTCCGATGGCACAGATACGCAGTATTTT. It translates to CSVAGTSDGTDTQYF.

The sample holds a few counts of this clone. The rearrangement uses TRBV5-1 and TRBJ1-5; D remains unclear. V lost 5 bases and J lost 0, with 9 bases in between. The germline V gene encodes CDR1 SGHRS and CDR2 YFSETQ. This CDR3 spans 14 amino acids. The CDR3 nucleotides are TGCGCCAGCAGAAAACGAGTTAGCAATCAGCCCCAGCATTTT. It is translated as CASRKRVSNQPQHF.

V is TRBV24-1 and J is TRBJ2-7; a possible D gene is TRBD1 (5 bases). The germline V gene encodes CDR1 KGHDR and CDR2 SFDVKD. V shed 9 bases and J shed 5 bases, with 16 bases lying between them. The CDR3 extends over 13 amino acids. The CDR3 DNA reads TGTGCCACCCAAGACAGTGCAGCCGACGAGCAGTACTTC. It codes for CATQDSAADEQYF.

The rearrangement links TRBV2 to TRBJ1-6; 9 positions match TRBD1. CDR3 length: 13 residues. V gave up 7 bases and J gave up 11 bases; unmatched junction bases: 6. Germline V gives CDR1 SNHLY, CDR2 FYNNEI. CDR3 loop: CASIRDRVTPLHF. In nucleotides, the CDR3 is TGTGCCAGCATCAGGGACAGGGTGACACCCCTCCACTTT.